The 13 T cell receptor beta chains listed next were all sequenced from one sample in a study of cytomegalovirus exposure and HLA in healthy donors. Profiled with immunoSEQ multiplex PCR; TCRdb holds only in-frame clones, not every one. The sample carries under 200,000 clones, more than 80% recorded once. Sequencing used PBMCs. The receptors shown here come from a woman aged 18-29 years in good health and CMV-seropositive.

The chain carries TRBV14 and TRBJ1-6; 10 nucleotides line up with TRBD1. CDR3 length: 14 residues. J was trimmed by 7 bases and V by 4 bases; bases with no gene match: 1. The germline V gene encodes CDR1 SGHDN and CDR2 FVKESK. Here the CDR3 DNA reads TGTGCCAGCAGCCGGACAGGGGGAAATTCACCCCTCCACTTT. It specifies CASSRTGGNSPLHF.

This clone was counted a single time. The chain has TRBV7-2 and TRBJ2-7; no clear D. The germline gives CDR1 SGHTA, CDR2 FQGNSA. Trimming removed 2 bases at V and 3 bases at J, with 14 bases between. This CDR3 has 15 amino acids. CDR3: CASSLSRGTGYEQYF. As DNA, the CDR3 is TGTGCCAGCAGCTTATCACGTGGAACGGGCTACGAGCAGTACTTC.

The gene calls are TRBV5-6 and TRBJ2-2; no firm D call. This CDR3 has 15 residues. From germline, CDR1 is SGHDT and CDR2 YYEEEE. V lost 1 base and J lost 4, with 11 bases in between. The CDR3 region has the DNA TGTGCCAGCAGCTTGTTCGGAGCCGGCACCGGGGAGCTGTTTTTT. It codes for CASSLFGAGTGELFF.

The chain has TRBV6-6 and TRBJ2-3; possible D gene TRBD2, 5 bases. V lost 5 bases to trimming and J lost 1 base, with 13 bases between them. The CDR3 runs 15 residues. Per germline, CDR1 MNHNY and CDR2 SVGAGI (reference sequence). The CDR3 coding sequence is TGTGCCAGCAGTGCGGGCCCGGGCCGCACAGATACGCAGTATTTT. Translation: CASSAGPGRTDTQYF.

This clone came up a few times. V gene TRBV15 combines with J gene TRBJ2-1, with TRBD2 matching 12 bases. Germline trimming cut 2 bases from V and 10 bases from J; bases unmatched to any gene: 6. CDR1 and CDR2 from the germline V gene are LNHNV and YYDKDF (reference sequence). The CDR3 extends over 15 amino acids. Here the CDR3 DNA reads TGTGCCACCAGCAGACCGGGACTAGCGGGCCCCGAGCAGTTCTTC. Protein sequence: CATSRPGLAGPEQFF.

J is TRBJ2-5 and V is TRBV9, with 7 bases aligning to TRBD2. Germline lookup yields CDR1 SGDLS and CDR2 YYNGEE. CDR3 length: 16 residues. J lost 4 bases, V lost 5 bases, and 14 bases had no gene match. The CDR3 DNA sequence: TGTGCCAGCAGTCCAGGGAGGGCAGCCTGGGGAGAGACCCAGTACTTC. Its protein product is CASSPGRAAWGETQYF. The variable domain in full, with the rest retrieved from reference TRBV9 and TRBJ2-5, is DSGVTQTPKHLITATGQRVTLRCSPRSGDLSVYWYQQSLDQGLQFLIQYYNGEERAKGNILERFSAQQFPDLHSELNLSSLELGDSALYFCASSPGRAAWGETQYFGPGTRLLVL.

The chain employs TRBV6-6 and TRBJ2-3; 9 bases match TRBD2. Germline lookup yields CDR1 MNHNY and CDR2 SVGAGI (reference sequence). The CDR3 has 15 amino acids. The V segment lost 5 bases and the J segment 1 base; nucleotides outside the gene matches: 4. The CDR3 region is CASSKIAGGTDTQYF. CDR3 coding DNA: TGTGCCAGCAGTAAGATAGCGGGGGGCACAGATACGCAGTATTTT.

This sequence joins TRBV19 and TRBJ1-1; 9 bases are a match to TRBD1. The germline V gene encodes CDR1 LNHDA and CDR2 SQIVND (reference sequence). With 5 bases clipped from V and 3 bases from J, the junction kept 10 bases outside the gene matches. The CDR3 has 16 residues. The CDR3 bases are TGTGCCAGTAGTCCGACTCGACAGGGGGTCTACACTGAAGCTTTCTTT. Protein: CASSPTRQGVYTEAFF.

This chain uses TRBV11-2 with TRBJ1-2; 7 bases are a match to TRBD1. The CDR3 loop spans 15 amino acids. Germline-derived CDR1 and CDR2 are SGHAT and FQNNGV. Unmatched junction bases numbered 6, after V lost 1 base and J lost 4 bases. The CDR3 loop reads CASSLVRGQAYGYTF. Here the CDR3 DNA reads TGTGCCAGCAGCTTAGTTAGAGGACAGGCCTATGGCTACACCTTC.

This clone was seen only once. The chain couples TRBV4-2 to TRBJ1-3; no definite D call. Germline CDR1 and CDR2: LGHNA and YNFKEQ. The CDR3 totals 15 residues. V was trimmed by 5 bases and J by 3 bases, leaving 14 bases between them. In DNA form, the CDR3 reads TGTGCCAGCAGCATTACTAGAGAATTTGGAAACACCATATATTTT. Translation gives CASSITREFGNTIYF.

This chain connects TRBV10-2 to TRBJ2-2; 7 bases are a match to TRBD2. The J segment lost 4 bases and the V segment lost 6 bases, leaving 5 bases of the junction unmatched. Germline CDR1 reads WSHSY; CDR2 reads SAAADI. The CDR3 runs to 14 residues. CDR3 sequence reads: CASRGSGLTGELFF. The CDR3 DNA is TGCGCCAGCAGGGGTAGCGGGCTCACCGGGGAGCTGTTTTTT.

This chain links TRBV7-9 with TRBJ1-6; 8 bases map to TRBD1. CDR1 is SEHNR, CDR2 FQNEAQ, per germline (reference sequence). V lost 3 bases to trimming and J lost 7 bases; unmatched junction nucleotides: 8. The CDR3 has 16 amino acids. The CDR3 nucleotides read TGTGCCAGCAGCTTGCCGAGACAGGGGATGAATTCACCCCTCCACTTT. Translation: CASSLPRQGMNSPLHF. The full variable domain, completed using reference TRBV7-9 and TRBJ1-6, is DTGVSQNPRHKITKRGQNVTFRCDPISEHNRLYWYRQTLGQGPEFLTYFQNEAQLEKSRLLSDRFSAERPKGSFSTLEIQRTEQGDSAMYLCASSLPRQGMNSPLHFGNGTRLTVT.

V is TRBV11-2 and J is TRBJ1-1, with TRBD1 matching over 7 bases. V shed 4 bases, J shed 9 bases, and the junction held 8 bases outside the gene matches. This CDR3 is 13 amino acids long. In germline, CDR1 is SGHAT, CDR2 FQNNGV. This CDR3 reads CASSSTRTGQAFF. CDR3 in DNA: TGTGCCAGCAGCTCTACCCGGACAGGACAAGCTTTCTTT.